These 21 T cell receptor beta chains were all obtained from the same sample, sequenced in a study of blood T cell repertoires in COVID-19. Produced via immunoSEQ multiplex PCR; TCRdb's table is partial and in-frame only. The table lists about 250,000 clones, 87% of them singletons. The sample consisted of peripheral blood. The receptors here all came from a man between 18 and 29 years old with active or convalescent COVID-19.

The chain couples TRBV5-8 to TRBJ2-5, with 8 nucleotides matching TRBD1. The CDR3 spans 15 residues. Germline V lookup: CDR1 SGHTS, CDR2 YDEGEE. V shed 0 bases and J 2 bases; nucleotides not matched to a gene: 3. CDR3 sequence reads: CASSLGQGTQETQYF. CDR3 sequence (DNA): TGTGCCAGCAGCTTGGGACAGGGGACACAAGAGACCCAGTACTTC.

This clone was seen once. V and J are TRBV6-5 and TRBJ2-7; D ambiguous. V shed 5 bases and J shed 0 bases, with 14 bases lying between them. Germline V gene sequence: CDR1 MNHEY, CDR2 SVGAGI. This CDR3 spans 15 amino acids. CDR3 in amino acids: CASSPARLDSYEQYF. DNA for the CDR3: TGTGCCAGCAGTCCCGCCCGACTCGACTCCTACGAGCAGTACTTC.

The CDR3 nucleotides are TGCGCCAGCAGCTTGGACGGGGGGCTCGGCAATCAGCCCCAGCATTTT. This codes for CASSLDGGLGNQPQHF. The V call is TRBV5-1, the J call TRBJ1-5; D may be TRBD1 (6 bases). The germline V gene encodes CDR1 SGHRS and CDR2 YFSETQ. V lost 0 bases and J 2 bases, leaving 12 bases between the germline ends. The CDR3 runs to 16 residues.

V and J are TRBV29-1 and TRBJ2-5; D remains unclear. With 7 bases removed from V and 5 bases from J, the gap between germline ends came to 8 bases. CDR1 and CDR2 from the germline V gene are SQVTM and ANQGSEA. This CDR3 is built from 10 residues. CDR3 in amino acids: CSGFEETQYF. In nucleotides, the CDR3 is TGCAGCGGCTTCGAGGAGACCCAGTACTTC.

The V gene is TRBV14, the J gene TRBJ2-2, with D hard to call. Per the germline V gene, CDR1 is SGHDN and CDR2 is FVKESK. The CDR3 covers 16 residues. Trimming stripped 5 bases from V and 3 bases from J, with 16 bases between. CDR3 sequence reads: CASSFYSRSYTGELFF. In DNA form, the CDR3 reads TGTGCCAGCAGCTTCTATAGCAGAAGTTACACCGGGGAGCTGTTTTTT. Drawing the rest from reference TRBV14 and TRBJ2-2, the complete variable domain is EAGVTQFPSHSVIEKGQTVTLRCDPISGHDNLYWYRRVMGKEIKFLLHFVKESKQDESGMPNNRFLAERTGGTYSTLKVQPAELEDSGVYFCASSFYSRSYTGELFFGEGSRLTVL.

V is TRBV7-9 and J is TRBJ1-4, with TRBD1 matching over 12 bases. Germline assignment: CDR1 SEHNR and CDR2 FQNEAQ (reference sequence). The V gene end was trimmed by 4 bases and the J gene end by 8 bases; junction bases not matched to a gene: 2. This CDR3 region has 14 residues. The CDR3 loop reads CASSWDRGREKLFF. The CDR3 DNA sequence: TGTGCCAGCAGCTGGGACAGGGGGCGGGAAAAACTGTTTTTT. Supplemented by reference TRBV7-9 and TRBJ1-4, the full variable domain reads DTGVSQNPRHKITKRGQNVTFRCDPISEHNRLYWYRQTLGQGPEFLTYFQNEAQLEKSRLLSDRFSAERPKGSFSTLEIQRTEQGDSAMYLCASSWDRGREKLFFGSGTQLSVL.

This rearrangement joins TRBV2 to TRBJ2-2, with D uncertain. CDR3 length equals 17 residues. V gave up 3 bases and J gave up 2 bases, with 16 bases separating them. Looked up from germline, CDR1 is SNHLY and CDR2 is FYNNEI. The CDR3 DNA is TGTGCCAGCAGTGATTTTGTGTCGAGCGCCAACACCGGGGAGCTGTTTTTT. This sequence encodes CASSDFVSSANTGELFF.

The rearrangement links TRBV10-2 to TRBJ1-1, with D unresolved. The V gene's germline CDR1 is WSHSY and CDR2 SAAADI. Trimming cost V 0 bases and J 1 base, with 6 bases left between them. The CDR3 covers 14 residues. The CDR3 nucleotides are TGCGCCAGCAGTGAGTCGCCCGGGAACACTGAAGCTTTCTTT. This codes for CASSESPGNTEAFF.

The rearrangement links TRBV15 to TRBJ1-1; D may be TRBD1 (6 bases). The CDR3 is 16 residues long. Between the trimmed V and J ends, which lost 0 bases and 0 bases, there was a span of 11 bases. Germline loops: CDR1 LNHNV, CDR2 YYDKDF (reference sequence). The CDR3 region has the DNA TGTGCCACCAGCAGAGATCGTGGACAGCTGAACACTGAAGCTTTCTTT. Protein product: CATSRDRGQLNTEAFF.

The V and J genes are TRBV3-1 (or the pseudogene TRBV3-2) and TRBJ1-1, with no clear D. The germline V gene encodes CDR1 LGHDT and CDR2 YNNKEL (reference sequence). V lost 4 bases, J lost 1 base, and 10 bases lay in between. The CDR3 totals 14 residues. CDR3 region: CASSPSTANTEAFF. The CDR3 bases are TGTGCCAGCAGCCCCTCCACAGCGAACACTGAAGCTTTCTTT.

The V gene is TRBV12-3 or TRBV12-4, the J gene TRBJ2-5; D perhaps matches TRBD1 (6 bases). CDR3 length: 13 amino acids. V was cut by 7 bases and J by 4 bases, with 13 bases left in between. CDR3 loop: CASTSLGGETQYF. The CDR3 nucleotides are TGTGCCAGCACCTCCTTAGGGGGAGAGACCCAGTACTTC.

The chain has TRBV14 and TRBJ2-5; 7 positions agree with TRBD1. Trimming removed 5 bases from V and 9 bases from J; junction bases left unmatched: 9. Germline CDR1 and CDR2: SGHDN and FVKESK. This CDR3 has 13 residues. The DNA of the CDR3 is TGTGCCAGCAGCGGGACAGCCGACGGGGCCCAGTACTTC. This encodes CASSGTADGAQYF.

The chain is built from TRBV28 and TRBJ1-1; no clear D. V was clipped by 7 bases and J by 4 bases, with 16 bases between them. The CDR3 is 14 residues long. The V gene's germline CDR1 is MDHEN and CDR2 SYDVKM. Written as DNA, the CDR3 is TGTGCCAGCACCGCCAGTCGAGGTGGCACTGAAGCTTTCTTT. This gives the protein CASTASRGGTEAFF. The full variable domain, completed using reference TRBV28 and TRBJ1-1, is DVKVTQSSRYLVKRTGEKVFLECVQDMDHENMFWYRQDPGLGLRLIYFSYDVKMKEKGDIPEGYSVSREKKERFSLILESASTNQTSMYLCASTASRGGTEAFFGQGTRLTVV.

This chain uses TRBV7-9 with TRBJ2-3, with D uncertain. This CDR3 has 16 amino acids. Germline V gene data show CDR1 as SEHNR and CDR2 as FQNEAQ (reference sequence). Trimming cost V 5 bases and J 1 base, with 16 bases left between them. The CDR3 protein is CASSPLRGSGTDTQYF. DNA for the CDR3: TGTGCCAGCAGCCCATTGCGAGGATCGGGCACAGATACGCAGTATTTT.

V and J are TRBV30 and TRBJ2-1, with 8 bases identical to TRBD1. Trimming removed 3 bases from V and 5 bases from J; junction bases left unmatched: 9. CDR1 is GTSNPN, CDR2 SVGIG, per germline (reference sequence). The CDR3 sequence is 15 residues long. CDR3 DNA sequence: TGTGCCTGGAGGGACGGGACAGGATTCCACAATGAGCAGTTCTTC. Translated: CAWRDGTGFHNEQFF.

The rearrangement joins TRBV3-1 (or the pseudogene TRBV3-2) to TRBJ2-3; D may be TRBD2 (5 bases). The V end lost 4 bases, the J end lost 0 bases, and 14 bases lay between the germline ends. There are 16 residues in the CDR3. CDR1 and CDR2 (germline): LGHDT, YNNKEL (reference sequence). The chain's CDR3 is CASSPSGGLSTDTQYF. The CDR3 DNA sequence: TGTGCCAGCAGCCCAAGCGGCGGTCTTAGCACAGATACGCAGTATTTT.

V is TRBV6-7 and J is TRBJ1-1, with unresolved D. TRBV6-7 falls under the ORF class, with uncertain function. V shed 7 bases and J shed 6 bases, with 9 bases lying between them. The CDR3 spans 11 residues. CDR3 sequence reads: CASNNLAEAFF. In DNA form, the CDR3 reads TGTGCCAGCAACAATCTGGCTGAAGCTTTCTTT.

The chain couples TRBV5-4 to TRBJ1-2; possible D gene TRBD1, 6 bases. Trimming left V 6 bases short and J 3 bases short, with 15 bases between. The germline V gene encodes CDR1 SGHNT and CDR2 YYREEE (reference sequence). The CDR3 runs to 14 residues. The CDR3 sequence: CASTRNRDDYGYTF. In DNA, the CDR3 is TGTGCCAGCACCCGGAACAGGGATGACTATGGCTACACCTTC.

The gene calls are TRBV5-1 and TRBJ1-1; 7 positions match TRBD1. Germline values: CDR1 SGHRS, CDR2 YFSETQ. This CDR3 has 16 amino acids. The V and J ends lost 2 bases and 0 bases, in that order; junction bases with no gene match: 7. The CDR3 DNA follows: TGCGCCAGCAGCTTCCGACAGGGTGGTTTGAACACTGAAGCTTTCTTT. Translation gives CASSFRQGGLNTEAFF.

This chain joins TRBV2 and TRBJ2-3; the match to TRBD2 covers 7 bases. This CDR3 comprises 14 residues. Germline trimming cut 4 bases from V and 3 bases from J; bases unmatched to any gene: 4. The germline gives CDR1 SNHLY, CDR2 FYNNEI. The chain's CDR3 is CASSAAGVTDTQYF. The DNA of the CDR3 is TGTGCCAGCAGTGCGGCGGGAGTGACAGATACGCAGTATTTT.

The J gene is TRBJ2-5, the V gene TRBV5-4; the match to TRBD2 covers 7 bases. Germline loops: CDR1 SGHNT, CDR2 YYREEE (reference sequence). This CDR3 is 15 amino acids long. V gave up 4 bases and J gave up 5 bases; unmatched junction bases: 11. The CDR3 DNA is TGTGCCAGCAGCATCCGCATGGGAGGGTCCGAGACCCAGTACTTC. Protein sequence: CASSIRMGGSETQYF.